Each of the 27 T cell receptor beta chains below was sequenced from the same sample in a study of T cells in Graves' hyperthyroidism and ophthalmopathy (dated by TCRdb to 2018 to 2020). The library relied on multiplex PCR. Sequencer: Illumina HiSeq 2000. TCR beta CDR3 regions were amplified from RNA transcripts. The first round of RT-PCR for the TCR CDR3 was performed with the HTBI primer set and the Qiagen OneStep RT-PCR kit. TCRdb itself trimmed the public reads at Q25 with fastp, ran MiXCR and retained productive beta chains. Rows merge per CDR3 protein into single entries with the most common DNA and genes. The sample yields 530,000 or so distinct CDR3 sequences; around a quarter were counted once. The ten largest make up about 11% of the sample. Sequenced: blood. The receptors come from a woman aged 25 to 45 with Graves' ophthalmopathy.

This chain uses TRBV6-2 or TRBV6-3 with TRBJ1-5; D perhaps matches TRBD1 (5 bases). V was cut by 6 bases and J by 3 bases, with 18 bases left in between. Germline V gives CDR1 MNHEY, CDR2 SVGEGT. The CDR3 runs 16 residues. In DNA form, the CDR3 reads TGTGCCAGCAGCCTCGGGGGGAATCTCGTCAATCAGCCCCAGCATTTT. It codes for CASSLGGNLVNQPQHF.

The CDR3 protein is CASAITGYRTEAFF. CDR3 in DNA: TGTGCCAGCGCGATAACGGGGTATCGCACTGAAGCTTTCTTT. The rearrangement joins TRBV27 to TRBJ1-1, with no clear D. Per the germline V gene, CDR1 is MNHEY and CDR2 is SMNVEV (reference sequence). The CDR3 runs 14 residues. V lost 8 bases, J lost 4 bases, and 17 bases lay in between.

The chain links TRBV4-2 to TRBJ2-5; D is unclear. The germline V gene has CDR1 LGHNA and CDR2 YNFKEQ. V lost 2 bases to trimming and J lost 2 bases, with 6 bases between them. The CDR3 has 13 residues. The CDR3 region is CASSQTTQETQYF. CDR3 nucleotides: TGTGCCAGCAGCCAAACTACTCAAGAGACCCAGTACTTC.

In the case of this clonotype: The germline gene is not matched at one end of the junction; a read error may be the cause. The rearrangement joins TRBV5-1 to TRBJ2-7; TRBD2 matches 8 bases. In germline, CDR1 is SGHRS, CDR2 YFSETQ. This CDR3 has 16 amino acids. The CDR3 DNA follows: TGCGCCAGCGGCTTGGGACTAGTCCCTTCCTCCTACGAGCAGTACTTC. Amino acid sequence: CASGLGLVPSSYEQYF.

The chain couples TRBV28 to TRBJ2-7; possibly TRBD1 or TRBD2 for D (5 bases each). The germline V and J ends were trimmed by 6 bases and 5 bases, with 20 bases remaining between them. The CDR3 has 15 amino acids. Germline V gene lookup returns CDR1 MDHEN and CDR2 SYDVKM. CDR3 loop: CASSPLGTAPDEQYF. The CDR3 DNA reads as TGTGCCAGCAGCCCCCTTGGGACGGCGCCGGACGAGCAGTACTTC.

This clonotype was detected ten times or more. The V and J genes are TRBV12-3 or TRBV12-4 and TRBJ1-1; the D gene is possibly TRBD1 (6 bases). The CDR3 has 17 residues. V gave up 6 bases and J gave up 1 base, with 21 bases separating them. This chain's CDR3 is CASSPIWGPHPNTEAFF. CDR3 coding DNA: TGTGCCAGCAGCCCCATTTGGGGGCCACACCCGAACACTGAAGCTTTCTTT.

This clonotype was seen ten or more times. The V gene is TRBV24-1, the J gene TRBJ2-5; weak D call: TRBD2 (6 bases). The CDR3 runs 13 residues. CDR1 KGHDR and CDR2 SFDVKD come from the germline V gene. The ends were cut back, 4 bases at V and 5 bases at J, with 10 bases in the middle. Written as DNA, the CDR3 is TGTGCCACCAGTGAAGAACGGGGGGAGACCCAGTACTTC. Amino acid sequence: CATSEERGETQYF.

This clonotype was counted ten times or more. This chain uses TRBV10-3 with TRBJ2-5; D not resolved. The CDR3 has 13 amino acids. The germline V and J ends were trimmed by 4 bases and 0 bases, with 6 bases remaining between them. The germline V gene has CDR1 ENHRY and CDR2 SYGVKD. This chain's CDR3 is CAISAKDQETQYF. The CDR3 nucleotides are TGTGCCATCAGTGCCAAGGACCAAGAGACCCAGTACTTC.

This clonotype was observed many times. The V call is TRBV12-3 or TRBV12-4, the J call TRBJ1-2; 9 nucleotides line up with TRBD1. Trimming cost V 7 bases and J 8 bases; bases outside gene matches: 5. The CDR3 is 12 residues long. The CDR3 is CASTRDRAGYTF. The CDR3 DNA reads as TGTGCCAGCACCCGGGACAGGGCAGGCTACACCTTC.

This clonotype was observed many times. The V and J genes are TRBV29-1 and TRBJ1-2; 8 nucleotides agree with TRBD1. CDR1 is SQVTM, CDR2 ANQGSEA, per germline. V was clipped by 6 bases and J by 6 bases; unmatched bases: 9. CDR3 size: 13 residues. CDR3 sequence (DNA): TGCAGCGTGGCCGTGACAGGGGATGATGGCTACACCTTC. Its translation: CSVAVTGDDGYTF.

This clonotype came up many times. The chain joins TRBV15 to TRBJ2-5; D tentatively fits TRBD1 or TRBD2 (5 bases each). Germline values: CDR1 LNHNV, CDR2 YYDKDF (reference sequence). CDR3 length equals 15 residues. V gave up 0 bases and J gave up 1 base, with 9 bases separating them. CDR3 amino acids: CATSRDRGAQETQYF. The CDR3 DNA reads as TGTGCCACCAGCAGAGATCGAGGGGCCCAAGAGACCCAGTACTTC.

The chain links TRBV11-2 to TRBJ2-5; tentatively, D is TRBD2 (7 bases). Between the trimmed V and J ends, which lost 4 bases and 5 bases, there was a span of 20 bases. This CDR3 has 16 residues. CDR1 SGHAT and CDR2 FQNNGV come from the germline V gene. CDR3 sequence (DNA): TGTGCCAGCAGCTCAGCCCAGGGGAGGGCCTTTGAGACCCAGTACTTC. Its protein product is CASSSAQGRAFETQYF.

V gene TRBV11-2 combines with J gene TRBJ2-7, with D unclear. The CDR3 is 16 amino acids. Germline V gene data show CDR1 as SGHAT and CDR2 as FQNNGV. Between the trimmed V and J ends, which lost 2 bases and 3 bases, there was a span of 17 bases. The CDR3 sequence: CASSLKGWLRDYEQYF. The CDR3 nucleotides are TGTGCCAGCAGCTTAAAGGGTTGGCTACGAGACTACGAGCAGTACTTC.

The chain links TRBV27 to TRBJ2-7; D possibly corresponds to TRBD2 (6 bases). CDR3 length: 16 amino acids. Between the trimmed V and J ends, which lost 7 bases and 2 bases, there was a span of 21 bases. The germline V gene has CDR1 MNHEY and CDR2 SMNVEV (reference sequence). CDR3 sequence (DNA): TGTGCCAGCACCGGAAGTGGAGGGACTTCGCCCTACGAGCAGTACTTC. Encoded protein: CASTGSGGTSPYEQYF.

The V gene is TRBV11-2, the J gene TRBJ2-2; 9 positions match TRBD2. The CDR3 covers 17 residues. Trimming removed 2 bases from V and 5 bases from J; junction bases left unmatched: 9. Germline CDR1 and CDR2: SGHAT and FQNNGV. The CDR3 loop is CASSLSVKRGVTGELFF. In DNA form, the CDR3 reads TGTGCCAGCAGCTTATCCGTGAAGCGGGGGGTTACCGGGGAGCTGTTTTTT.

With respect to this clonotype: At one end, the junction sequence differs from germline, possibly due to a read error. The chain links TRBV7-6 to TRBJ1-2; 10 nucleotides line up with TRBD1. The length of the CDR3 is 15 residues. CDR1 is SGHVS, CDR2 FNYEAQ, per germline. This chain's CDR3 is CAISLSGQGEYGYTF. The CDR3 DNA follows: TGTGCCATCAGCTTAAGCGGACAGGGGGAGTATGGCTACACCTTC.

This clonotype was seen at least ten times. A much larger clone lies one base from this, so it may be a read error. The chain joins TRBV7-2 to TRBJ2-5; 7 bases agree with TRBD1. There are 16 residues in the CDR3. Germline loops: CDR1 SGHTA, CDR2 FQGNSA. The V gene end was trimmed by 5 bases and the J gene end by 5 bases; junction bases not matched to a gene: 14. This CDR3 reads CASSPLGTAIGETQYF. The CDR3 DNA sequence: TGTGCCAGCAGCCCTTTGGGGACAGCAATAGGGGAGACCCAGTACTTC.

This clonotype was observed at least ten times. The chain has TRBV7-9 and TRBJ2-7; D is undetermined. CDR1 is SEHNR, CDR2 FQNEAQ, per germline (reference sequence). The V and J ends lost 3 bases and 6 bases respectively, with 9 bases between them. This CDR3 has 12 residues. The CDR3 reads CASSFLGAEQYF. CDR3 DNA sequence: TGTGCCAGCAGCTTCCTTGGAGCCGAGCAGTACTTC.

The chain recombines TRBV5-1 with TRBJ1-2; D remains ambiguous. V lost 0 bases and J lost 5, with 11 bases in between. Germline V lookup: CDR1 SGHRS, CDR2 YFSETQ. The CDR3 is 14 amino acids. For the CDR3, the DNA is TGCGCCAGCAGCTTGGGGGTCAGACCTTATGGCTACACCTTC. Its protein is CASSLGVRPYGYTF.

There are many counts of this clonotype. This rearrangement joins TRBV7-2 to TRBJ2-2; D might be TRBD2 (6 bases). The CDR3 loop spans 13 amino acids. In germline, CDR1 is SGHTA, CDR2 FQGNSA. Deletions cut 1 base from V and 6 bases from J, with 6 bases between. The CDR3 sequence: CASSLGGAGELFF. The CDR3 coding sequence is TGTGCCAGCAGCTTAGGCGGGGCCGGGGAGCTGTTTTTT.

The chain uses TRBV30 and TRBJ1-2; no reliable D call. Germline V gene data show CDR1 as GTSNPN and CDR2 as SVGIG (reference sequence). The CDR3 totals 16 residues. Between the trimmed V and J ends, which lost 3 bases and 4 bases, there was a span of 21 bases. CDR3 sequence reads: CAWRDRPLDLGYGYTF. For the CDR3, the DNA is TGTGCCTGGAGGGACCGCCCCCTCGACCTAGGCTATGGCTACACCTTC.

This clonotype was found many times. The chain has TRBV4-2 and TRBJ2-5, with 7 bases that match TRBD2. The CDR3 is 15 amino acids. Germline CDR1 is LGHNA and CDR2 is YNFKEQ. After removal of 5 bases from V and 1 base from J, the junction contained 7 bases not matched to a gene. The CDR3 nucleotides read TGTGCCAGCAGCAAGGTTACTAGCGTCCAAGAGACCCAGTACTTC. Protein product: CASSKVTSVQETQYF.

This clonotype showed up many times. The chain employs TRBV10-3 and TRBJ2-5, with 9 bases matching TRBD2. The V gene's germline CDR1 is ENHRY and CDR2 SYGVKD. The J segment lost 1 base and the V segment lost 7 bases, leaving 7 bases of the junction unmatched. This CDR3 region has 15 residues. The CDR3, as DNA: TGTGCCATCATGGAGACTAGCGGCCCCCAAGAGACCCAGTACTTC. It specifies CAIMETSGPQETQYF.

This clonotype appeared many times. This chain links TRBV12-3 or TRBV12-4 with TRBJ1-1, with D unresolved. There are 12 residues in the CDR3. V was shortened by 5 bases and J by 7 bases, with 11 bases between the two germline ends. The CDR3 loop reads CASSASDGEAFF. CDR3 DNA sequence: TGTGCCAGCAGTGCTTCGGACGGTGAAGCTTTCTTT.

The chain recombines TRBV6-2 or TRBV6-3 with TRBJ1-4, with 9 bases that match TRBD1. The V and J ends lost 4 bases and 8 bases, in that order; junction bases with no gene match: 5. CDR1 and CDR2 (germline): MNHEY, SVGEGT. This CDR3 has 14 amino acids. Written as DNA, the CDR3 is TGTGCCAGCAGTTCGACAGGGGGGCGGGAAAAACTGTTTTTT. The encoded protein is CASSSTGGREKLFF.

This clonotype was detected ten times or more. CDR3 DNA sequence: TGTGCCAGCAGTTACTCGCGGGGCCCTATTGAAGCTTTCTTT. This codes for CASSYSRGPIEAFF. The J gene is TRBJ1-1, the V gene TRBV6-5, with D tentatively TRBD1 (5 bases). Trimming took off 0 bases at V and 7 bases at J, with 12 bases between the two ends. Germline CDR1 and CDR2: MNHEY and SVGAGI. The CDR3 has 14 amino acids.

There are a few counts of this clonotype. This rearrangement joins TRBV6-1 to TRBJ2-4; the match to TRBD2 covers 7 bases. In germline, CDR1 is MNHNS, CDR2 SASEGT. There are 18 residues in the CDR3. The V and J ends lost 8 bases and 0 bases, in that order; junction bases with no gene match: 16. For the CDR3, the DNA is TGTGCCAGCTCTCTCACCTGGGGGGGTCTTCTAGCCAAAAACATTCAGTACTTC. It encodes CASSLTWGGLLAKNIQYF.